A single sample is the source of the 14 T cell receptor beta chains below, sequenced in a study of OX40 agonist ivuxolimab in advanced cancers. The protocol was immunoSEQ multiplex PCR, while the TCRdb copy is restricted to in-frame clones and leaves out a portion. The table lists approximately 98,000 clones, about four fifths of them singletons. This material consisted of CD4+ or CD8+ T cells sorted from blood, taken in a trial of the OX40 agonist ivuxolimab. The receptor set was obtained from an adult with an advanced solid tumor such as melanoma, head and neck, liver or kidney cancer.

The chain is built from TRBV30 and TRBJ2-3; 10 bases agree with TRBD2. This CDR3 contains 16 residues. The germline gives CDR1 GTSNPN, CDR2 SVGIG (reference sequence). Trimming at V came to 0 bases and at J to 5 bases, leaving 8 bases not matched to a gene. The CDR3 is CAWSVPVAGGLDTQYF. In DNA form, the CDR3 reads TGTGCCTGGAGTGTACCGGTAGCGGGGGGTTTAGATACGCAGTATTTT.

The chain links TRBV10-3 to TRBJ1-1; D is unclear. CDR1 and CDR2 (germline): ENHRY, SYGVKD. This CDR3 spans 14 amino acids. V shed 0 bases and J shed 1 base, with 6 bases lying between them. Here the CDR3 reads CAISESGPNTEAFF. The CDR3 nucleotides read TGTGCCATCAGTGAGTCGGGTCCGAACACTGAAGCTTTCTTT.

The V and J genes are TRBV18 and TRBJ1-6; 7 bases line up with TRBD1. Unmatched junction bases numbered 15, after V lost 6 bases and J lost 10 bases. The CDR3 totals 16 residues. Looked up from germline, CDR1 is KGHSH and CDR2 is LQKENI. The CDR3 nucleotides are TGTGCCAGCTCTCCCTTCGACAGGGTAAGGGGATCACCCCTCCACTTT. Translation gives CASSPFDRVRGSPLHF.

CDR3 loop: CASSLGWGTDNTGELFF. DNA of the CDR3: TGTGCCAGCAGCTTAGGTTGGGGGACAGACAACACCGGGGAGCTGTTTTTT. The chain links TRBV7-9 to TRBJ2-2, with TRBD1 matching 7 bases. CDR3 length: 17 residues. In germline, CDR1 is SEHNR, CDR2 FQNEAQ (reference sequence). J lost 2 bases, V lost 1 base, and 7 bases had no gene match.

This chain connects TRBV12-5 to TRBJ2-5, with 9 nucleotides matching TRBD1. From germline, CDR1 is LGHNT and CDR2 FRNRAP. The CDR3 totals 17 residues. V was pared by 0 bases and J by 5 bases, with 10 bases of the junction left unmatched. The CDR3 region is CASGLVPLQGAGETQYF. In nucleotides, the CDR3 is TGTGCTAGTGGTTTGGTTCCTCTACAGGGGGCCGGGGAGACCCAGTACTTC.

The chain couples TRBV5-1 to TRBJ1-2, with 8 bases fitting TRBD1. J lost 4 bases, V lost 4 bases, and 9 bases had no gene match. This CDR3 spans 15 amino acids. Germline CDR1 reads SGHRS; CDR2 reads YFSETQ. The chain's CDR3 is CASSPGQGPGYGYTF. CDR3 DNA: TGCGCCAGCAGCCCTGGACAGGGCCCGGGCTATGGCTACACCTTC.

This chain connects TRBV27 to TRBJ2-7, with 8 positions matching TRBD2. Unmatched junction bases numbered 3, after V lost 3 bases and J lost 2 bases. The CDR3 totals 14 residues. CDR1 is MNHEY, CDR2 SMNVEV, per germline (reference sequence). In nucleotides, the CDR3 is TGTGCCAGCAGTTTTAGCGGGAACACCTACGAGCAGTACTTC. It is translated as CASSFSGNTYEQYF.

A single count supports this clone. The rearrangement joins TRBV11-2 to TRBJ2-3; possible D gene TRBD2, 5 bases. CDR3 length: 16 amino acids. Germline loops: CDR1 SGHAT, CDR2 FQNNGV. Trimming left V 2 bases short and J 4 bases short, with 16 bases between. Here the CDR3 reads CASSLYPAAEPDTQYF. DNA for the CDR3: TGTGCCAGCAGCTTATATCCAGCGGCAGAACCAGATACGCAGTATTTT.

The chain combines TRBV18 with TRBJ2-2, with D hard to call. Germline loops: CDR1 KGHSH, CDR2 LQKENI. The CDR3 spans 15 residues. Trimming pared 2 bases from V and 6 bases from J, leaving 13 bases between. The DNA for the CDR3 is TGTGCCAGCTCACCAGGTGGTATGGTTTCCGGGGAGCTGTTTTTT. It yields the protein CASSPGGMVSGELFF.

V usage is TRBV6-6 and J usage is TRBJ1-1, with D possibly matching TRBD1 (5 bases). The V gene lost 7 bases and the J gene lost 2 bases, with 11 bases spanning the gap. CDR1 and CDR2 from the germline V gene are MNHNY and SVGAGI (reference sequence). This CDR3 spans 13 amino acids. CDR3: CASTEQDNTEAFF. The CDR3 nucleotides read TGTGCCAGCACCGAACAGGATAACACTGAAGCTTTCTTT.

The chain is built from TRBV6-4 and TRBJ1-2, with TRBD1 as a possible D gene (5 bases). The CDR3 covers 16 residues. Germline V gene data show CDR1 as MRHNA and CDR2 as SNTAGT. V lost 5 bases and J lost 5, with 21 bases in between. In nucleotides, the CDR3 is TGTGCCAGCAGTCCAAGTGACGTCGGGACGGGGTATGGCTACACCTTC. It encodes CASSPSDVGTGYGYTF.

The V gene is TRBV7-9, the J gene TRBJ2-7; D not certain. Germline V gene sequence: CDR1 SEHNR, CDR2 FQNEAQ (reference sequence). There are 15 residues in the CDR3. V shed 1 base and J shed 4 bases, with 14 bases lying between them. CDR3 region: CASSLEGGVVYEQYF. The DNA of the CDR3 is TGTGCCAGCAGCTTAGAGGGTGGGGTTGTGTACGAGCAGTACTTC.

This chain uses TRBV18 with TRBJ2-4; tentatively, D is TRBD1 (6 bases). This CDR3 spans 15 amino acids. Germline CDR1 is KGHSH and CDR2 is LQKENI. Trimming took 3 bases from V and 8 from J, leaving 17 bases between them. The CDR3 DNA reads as TGTGCCAGCTCACCCGAACAGGGCCGTACGGACATTCAGTACTTC. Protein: CASSPEQGRTDIQYF.

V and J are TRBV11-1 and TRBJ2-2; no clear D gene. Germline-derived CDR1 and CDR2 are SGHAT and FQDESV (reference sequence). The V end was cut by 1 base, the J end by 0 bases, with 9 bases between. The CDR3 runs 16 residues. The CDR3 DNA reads TGTGCCAGCAGCTTAGAACAGCAGACGAACACCGGGGAGCTGTTTTTT. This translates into CASSLEQQTNTGELFF.